This TCR beta chain is from a study of blood T cell repertoires in COVID-19. Study-level information: The origin of the acute and convalescent COVID-19 samples was the United States, Italy and Spain. T cells, B-cell-depleted T cells, or PBMCs supplied cDNA or gDNA.

In the original workflow: Amplifying reference gene primers gave estimates of nucleated cell counts. Repertoires were generated with immunoSEQ multiplex PCR, while TCRdb's copy carries only in-frame clones and drops some. The DNA was the basis for D and trimming; V, J and clone size are from that table. Of around 130,000 clones listed, approximately 87% are singletons. The CDR3 consists of 13 residues. From germline, CDR1 is MGHRA and CDR2 YSYEKL. Trimming took off 3 bases at V and 5 bases at J, with 7 bases between the two ends. V gene TRBV4-1 combines with J gene TRBJ2-2; tentative D call: TRBD2 (6 bases). This TCR came from a man aged 70-80 years with active COVID-19. Sequencing used peripheral blood. CDR3 loop: CASSQRGTGELFF. Written as DNA, the CDR3 is TGCGCCAGCAGCCAGCGGGGTACCGGGGAGCTGTTTTTT.